These T cell receptor beta chains were read from a single sample in a study of chronic HIV infection and antiretroviral therapy. TCRdb analysed the 5' RACE reads with MiXCR anew, one entry per CDR3 protein. The repertoire holds some 43,000 distinct CDR3 sequences, 15% to 20% seen once, with over 2.5% in the top ten. Sequencing input: peripheral blood. The receptor source for this set is an adult who had HIV and had not received antiretroviral therapy, or was an uninfected healthy control (not recorded which). CDR3s include the opening cysteine and the closing phenylalanine or tryptophan. The D gene is left open where the match is weak. Rows give clone size only sometimes, using once, few, many, or a class for an expanded clone.

>TRBV11-2|TRBD2|few|TRBJ2-3
TGTGCCAGCAGTTTAACCGGGGGGGGAACCGTCACAGATACGCAGTATTTT
CASSLTGGGTVTDTQYF
>TRBV15|TRBD1|many|TRBJ1-5
TGTGCCACCAGCAGAGCCACAGGGGCGGGTCAGCCCCAGCATTTT
CATSRATGAGQPQHF
>TRBV28|NA|NA|TRBJ2-7
TGTGCCAGCAATGTACCCGTCGGTGGATACTACGAGCAGTACTTC
CASNVPVGGYYEQYF
>TRBV9|NA|few|TRBJ1-4
TGTACCAGCAGCGGTGGGGCGAGAAGTGAAAAACTGTTTTTT
CTSSGGARSEKLFF
>TRBV9|NA|NA|TRBJ1-5
TGTGCCAGCAGCGTAGGGGGCAGAAGCAATCAGCCCCAGCATTTT
CASSVGGRSNQPQHF
>TRBV29-1|NA|NA|TRBJ2-5
TGCAGCGTCCCAGCGGTGTCCAGGGAGGACCAGTACTTC
CSVPAVSREDQYF
>TRBV4-1|TRBD1|few|TRBJ1-6
TGCGCCAGCAGCCAAGGAATGACAGGGGCGGCAATTTCACCCCTCCACTTT
CASSQGMTGAAISPLHF
>TRBV28|NA|NA|TRBJ2-7
TGTGCCAGCAGTTATATCTCACTTCCCGAGCAGTACTTC
CASSYISLPEQYF
>TRBV29-1|NA|NA|TRBJ2-2
TGCAGCGTTGTCTCACAGAGGAACACCGGGGAGCTGTTTTTT
CSVVSQRNTGELFF
>TRBV10-3|TRBD1|few|TRBJ1-6
TGTGCCATCAGCCACGGACAGGGGTTAGCACCCCTCCACTTT
CAISHGQGLAPLHF
>TRBV6-5|TRBD2|few|TRBJ2-3
TGTGCCAGCAGTTACTCACTAGCGGGCCCCACAGATACGCAGTATTTT
CASSYSLAGPTDTQYF
>TRBV27|NA|NA|TRBJ2-3
TGTGCCAGCAGTTCCCGCAGGGTACCCACAGATACGCAGTATTTT
CASSSRRVPTDTQYF
>TRBV11-2|NA|few|TRBJ2-7
TGTGCCAGCAGCAAATTGACGGGACACCCCTACGAGCAGTACTTC
CASSKLTGHPYEQYF
>TRBV28|TRBD2|few|TRBJ2-1
TGTGCCAGCAATCGCTGGACTAGCAGTTACAATGAGCAGTTCTTC
CASNRWTSSYNEQFF
>TRBV28|TRBD2|few|TRBJ2-1
TGTGCCAGCACCCCTAGGGGTTTGGGGACTAGCGGGAGTTCCTACAATGAGCAGTTCTTC
CASTPRGLGTSGSSYNEQFF
>TRBV28|NA|many|TRBJ2-5
TGTGCCAGCAGTTCTGTTTCCGGGTCCCAGTACTTC
CASSSVSGSQYF
>TRBV28|NA|few|TRBJ2-1
TGTGCCAGCAGTGGAGGGACCTCCAACAATGAGCAGTTCTTC
CASSGGTSNNEQFF
>TRBV2|TRBD2|NA|TRBJ2-3
TGTGCCAGCAGGGCACTAGCGGGAGGCGGAGCAGATACGCAGTATTTT
CASRALAGGGADTQYF
>TRBV6-4|NA|NA|TRBJ1-1
TGTGCCAGCAAGAAAATACAGGGAGCCACTGAAGCTTTCTTT
CASKKIQGATEAFF
>TRBV29-1|NA|NA|TRBJ2-5
TGCAGCGTTGGTAACGGTGGAGAGACCCAGTACTTC
CSVGNGGETQYF
>TRBV6-5|NA|few|TRBJ1-5
TGTGCCAGCAGTTACCTTGGGGGCAGCCCCCAGCATTTT
CASSYLGGSPQHF
>TRBV20-1|NA|NA|TRBJ2-3
TGCAGTGCTAGAGATAGAACAGATACGCAGTATTTT
CSARDRTDTQYF
>TRBV11-2|TRBD1|NA|TRBJ2-1
TGTGCCAGCAGCTTGAACAGGGGGCGCGGGTATGAGCAGTTCTTC
CASSLNRGRGYEQFF
>TRBV29-1|TRBD1|few|TRBJ2-5
TGCAGCGTCGAAACAGGGGTGGAGACCCAGTACTTC
CSVETGVETQYF
>TRBV6-2/TRBV6-3|TRBD2|NA|TRBJ2-7
TGTGCCAGCACACTACTCAGCGGGAGTCATTACGAGCAGTACTTC
CASTLLSGSHYEQYF
>TRBV29-1|TRBD2|NA|TRBJ2-5
TGCAGCGTTGCACGGACTAGCGGGAGTATAACCGAGACCCAGTACTTC
CSVARTSGSITETQYF
>TRBV5-1|NA|few|TRBJ1-1
TGCGCCAGCAGCCCCGGGTACACTGAAGCTTTCTTT
CASSPGYTEAFF
>TRBV29-1|NA|NA|TRBJ1-1
TGCAGCGTCGTAACAACCACTGAAGCTTTCTTT
CSVVTTTEAFF
>TRBV21-1|NA|few|TRBJ2-1
TGTGCCAGCAGTGTTGGCGAGCAGTTCTTC
CASSVGEQFF
>TRBV7-9|NA|NA|TRBJ2-7
TGTGCCAGCAGCCCCCAGCGGTCCATTTCCTACGAGCAGTACTTC
CASSPQRSISYEQYF
>TRBV9|TRBD1|NA|TRBJ1-1
TGTGCCAGCAGCCTAGGGACAGGGATTACTGAAGCTTTCTTT
CASSLGTGITEAFF
>TRBV19|NA|few|TRBJ2-5
TGTGCCAGTAGTCCCCTCGGAGGGTCGGAGACCCAGTACTTC
CASSPLGGSETQYF
>TRBV29-1|NA|NA|TRBJ2-2
TGCAGCGTAGTACCCGGGACCAACACCGGGGAGCTGTTTTTT
CSVVPGTNTGELFF
>TRBV28|TRBD2|NA|TRBJ2-7
TGTGCCAGCCACCTAGCGGGAGGTGCCTACGAGCAGTACTTC
CASHLAGGAYEQYF
>TRBV7-9|NA|NA|TRBJ2-1
TGTGCCAGCAGCCCTAATGTTCATGAGCAGTTCTTC
CASSPNVHEQFF
>TRBV28|NA|few|TRBJ1-6
TGTGCCAGCAGTTCCCCAGGACGCAGTTATTCACCCCTCCACTTT
CASSSPGRSYSPLHF
>TRBV5-1|NA|NA|TRBJ2-3
TGCGCCAGCCAGGCTAGCACAGATACGCAGTATTTT
CASQASTDTQYF
>TRBV11-2|NA|NA|TRBJ1-1
TGTGCCAGCAGCAGGGCAGGGTTGAACACTGAAGCTTTCTTT
CASSRAGLNTEAFF
>TRBV20-1|NA|few|TRBJ2-4
TGCAGTGCTAGGGGGATGGACCCGGGGAACATTCAGTACTTC
CSARGMDPGNIQYF
>TRBV2|TRBD1|few|TRBJ1-2
TGTGCCAGCAGTGCCAAACAGGGGTTCTATGGCTACACCTTC
CASSAKQGFYGYTF
>TRBV29-1|NA|many|TRBJ2-3
TGCAGCGCGGGCCTCCAGGATACGCAGTATTTT
CSAGLQDTQYF
>TRBV27|TRBD2|NA|TRBJ2-3
TGTGCCAGCAGTTTGCTAGCGGGAGTGACAGATACGCAGTATTTT
CASSLLAGVTDTQYF
>TRBV29-1|TRBD2|few|TRBJ2-1
TGCAGCGGTAGCGGGCCCCAGGAAGTCTATGAGCAGTTCTTC
CSGSGPQEVYEQFF
>TRBV25-1|NA|few|TRBJ1-6
TGTGCCAGCAGTGCGGGGGTTTCACCCCTCCACTTT
CASSAGVSPLHF
>TRBV10-3|NA|NA|TRBJ1-1
TGTGCCATCAGTGAGTCAGGACACCCGAACACTGAAGCTTTCTTT
CAISESGHPNTEAFF
>TRBV6-5|NA|NA|TRBJ1-5
TGTGCCAGCAGCAGGGGAGACTCTAATCAGCCCCAGCATTTT
CASSRGDSNQPQHF
>TRBV28|NA|NA|TRBJ2-7
TGTGCCAGCAGTACCGGGACCCCCGACGAGCAGTACTTC
CASSTGTPDEQYF
>TRBV6-5|NA|NA|TRBJ2-3
TGTGCCAGCAGCCAAAGGACTAAGCATACGCAGTATTTT
CASSQRTKHTQYF
>TRBV29-1|NA|NA|TRBJ2-4
TGCAGCGTACCCTGGAGGAGGAAAAACATTCAGTACTTC
CSVPWRRKNIQYF
>TRBV29-1|NA|NA|TRBJ2-3
TGCAGCGCAACGACAGGCAGCACAGATACGCAGTATTTT
CSATTGSTDTQYF
>TRBV28|NA|NA|TRBJ1-4
TGTGCCAGCAGTTCAGGACTCCTCAATGAAAAACTGTTTTTT
CASSSGLLNEKLFF
>TRBV3-1|NA|NA|TRBJ2-7
TGTGCCAGCAGCTCCCTCTCCTACGAGCAGTACTTC
CASSSLSYEQYF
>TRBV15|NA|few|TRBJ2-7
TGTGCCACCAGAGACATAGCGTCCTACGAGCAGTACTTC
CATRDIASYEQYF
>TRBV28|NA|NA|TRBJ2-7
TGTGACGCGACTAGGGGGCCCTACGAGCAGTACTTC
CDATRGPYEQYF
>TRBV7-8|TRBD1|NA|TRBJ2-6
TGTGCCAGCAGTCCAGGGGGCTCTGGGGCCAACGTCCTGACTTTC
CASSPGGSGANVLTF